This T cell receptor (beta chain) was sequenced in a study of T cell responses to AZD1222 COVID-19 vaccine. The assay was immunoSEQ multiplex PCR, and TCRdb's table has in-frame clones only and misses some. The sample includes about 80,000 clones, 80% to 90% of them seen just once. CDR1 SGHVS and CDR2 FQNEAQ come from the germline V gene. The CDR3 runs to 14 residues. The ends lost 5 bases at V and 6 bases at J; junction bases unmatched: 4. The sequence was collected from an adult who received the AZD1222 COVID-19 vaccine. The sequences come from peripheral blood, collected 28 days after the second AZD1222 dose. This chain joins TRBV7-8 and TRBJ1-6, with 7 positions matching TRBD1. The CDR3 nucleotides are TGTGCCAGCAGCGAAGGGGGCACTAATTCACCCCTCCACTTT. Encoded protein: CASSEGGTNSPLHF.